Given below is one T cell receptor beta chain in context. Its antigen is currently unknown. Primers included in the PCR were 60 Vbeta and 13 Jbeta primers. Using immunoSEQ multiplex PCR, the repertoire was profiled, and TCRdb retains in-frame clones only, with some absent. Of around 100,000 clones listed, 76% were seen once; the top ten hold roughly 5.4%. The sample comes from a study of cytomegalovirus exposure and HLA in healthy donors. Study-wide results and limits: Researchers reported that a few CMV-associated chains were confirmed in vitro as CMV antigen-specific. Several of the most significant clusters appeared, in a later analysis, to be linked to common viral pathogens.

The CDR3 is made up of 15 amino acids. CDR1 is MNHEY, CDR2 SVGAGI, per germline. The trim removed 4 bases at V and 7 bases at J, leaving 9 bases unmatched. The chain couples TRBV6-5 to TRBJ1-4; 7 bases match TRBD1. The clonotype originates from a woman aged 18-30 years in good health and CMV-seropositive. Material for sequencing was PBMCs. CDR3 bases: TGTGCCAGCAGTTTTACCGGGACAGAAGGTGAAAAACTGTTTTTT. It specifies CASSFTGTEGEKLFF.